A single sample is the source of the 21 T cell receptor beta chains below, sequenced in a study of cytomegalovirus exposure and HLA in healthy donors. The PCR employed 60 Vbeta primers together with 13 Jbeta primers. Profiling relied on immunoSEQ multiplex PCR, and the TCRdb table lists in-frame clones only, not all of them. This table has 150,000 to 180,000 clones, 82% appearing once. Sequenced input: PBMCs. Every receptor here comes from a woman aged 45-60 years in good health and CMV-seropositive.

The chain recombines TRBV28 with TRBJ1-5, with D possibly being TRBD1 (6 bases). The V and J ends lost 8 bases and 3 bases respectively, with 11 bases between them. The CDR3 is made up of 13 amino acids. CDR1 and CDR2 (germline): MDHEN, SYDVKM. CDR3 sequence (DNA): TGTGCCAGCCGCCCAGGGGACAATCAGCCCCAGCATTTT. This sequence encodes CASRPGDNQPQHF.

The rearrangement uses TRBV6-1 and TRBJ2-7, with a possible D match to TRBD1 (6 bases). CDR3 length equals 15 residues. Germline values: CDR1 MNHNS, CDR2 SASEGT. V gave up 4 bases and J gave up 6 bases, with 19 bases separating them. CDR3 in DNA: TGTGCCAGCAGTGCTTATTCCGGGACACAGGGCGAGCAGTACTTC. It specifies CASSAYSGTQGEQYF.

This clone came up a few times. The chain carries TRBV2 and TRBJ1-1; possible D gene TRBD1, 6 bases. CDR1 is SNHLY and CDR2 is FYNNEI in the germline V gene. The length of the CDR3 is 14 residues. V lost 6 bases to trimming and J lost 0 bases, with 11 bases between them. The CDR3 DNA reads TGTGCCAGCAGAACCGGACAGCTGAACACTGAAGCTTTCTTT. Translated: CASRTGQLNTEAFF.

CDR3 sequence: CAYYREGEKLFF. In DNA form, the CDR3 reads TGTGCCTACTACAGGGAGGGGGAAAAACTGTTTTTT. This chain connects TRBV30 to TRBJ1-4; perhaps TRBD1 as D (6 bases). Germline V gene sequence: CDR1 GTSNPN, CDR2 SVGIG (reference sequence). The CDR3 is 12 residues long. V was clipped by 7 bases and J by 8 bases, with 14 bases between them.

V usage is TRBV5-4 and J usage is TRBJ2-2, with TRBD1 matching 8 bases. CDR1 and CDR2 from the germline V gene are SGHNT and YYREEE (reference sequence). Unmatched junction bases numbered 10, after V lost 4 bases and J lost 5 bases. The CDR3 has 16 residues. The CDR3 here is CASSPFDRGITGELFF. The CDR3 coding sequence is TGTGCCAGCAGCCCTTTCGACAGGGGAATTACCGGGGAGCTGTTTTTT.

CDR3 coding DNA: TGTGCCAGCAGTTACTCGAAATGGCACTCCTACGAGCAGTACTTC. Translation gives CASSYSKWHSYEQYF. The V and J genes are TRBV6-5 and TRBJ2-7, with unresolved D. This CDR3 has 15 amino acids. Trimming took off 0 bases at V and 0 bases at J, with 9 bases between the two ends. Germline V gene sequence: CDR1 MNHEY, CDR2 SVGAGI.

The chain couples TRBV5-1 to TRBJ2-1; D gene unclear. The CDR3 extends over 13 amino acids. The V and J ends lost 2 bases and 6 bases respectively, with 9 bases between them. Looked up from germline, CDR1 is SGHRS and CDR2 is YFSETQ. The CDR3 sequence is CASSLIPGNEQFF. The CDR3 DNA reads TGCGCCAGCAGCTTAATTCCGGGCAATGAGCAGTTCTTC.

This clone has only a few counts. This rearrangement joins TRBV6-5 to TRBJ2-2; D unresolved. CDR1 and CDR2 (germline): MNHEY, SVGAGI. This CDR3 is built from 16 residues. V was pared by 0 bases and J by 1 base, with 9 bases between. CDR3 protein: CASSYSETGNTGELFF. The DNA of the CDR3 is TGTGCCAGCAGTTACTCGGAGACTGGGAACACCGGGGAGCTGTTTTTT.

This rearrangement joins TRBV11-2 to TRBJ2-5; 8 positions match TRBD1. The CDR3 runs 14 residues. V was clipped by 3 bases and J by 5 bases; unmatched bases: 5. CDR1 and CDR2 from the germline V gene are SGHAT and FQNNGV. DNA for the CDR3: TGTGCCAGCAGCTTCGACAGGGGTCGTGAGACCCAGTACTTC. Protein sequence: CASSFDRGRETQYF.

The chain carries TRBV25-1 and TRBJ2-7; 7 bases match TRBD1. Germline CDR1 reads MGHDK; CDR2 reads SYGVNS. The junction had 4 bases not matched to a gene; V was cut back by 8 bases and J by 3 bases. The CDR3 totals 12 residues. This chain's CDR3 is CASQQGLYEQYF. In nucleotides, the CDR3 is TGTGCCAGCCAACAGGGGCTCTACGAGCAGTACTTC.

As regards this clone: Within the sample, other DNA sequences also encode this same CDR3. This chain uses TRBV30 with TRBJ2-7; 8 bases align to TRBD2. CDR3 size: 13 residues. From germline, CDR1 is GTSNPN and CDR2 SVGIG (reference sequence). The J segment lost 2 bases and the V segment lost 3 bases, leaving 3 bases of the junction unmatched. For the CDR3, the DNA is TGTGCCTGGAGACGGGGGGGGGCCTACGAGCAGTACTTC. It is translated as CAWRRGGAYEQYF.

The CDR3 DNA reads as TGCAGCGTTGCCGCACCGGGTGGGTCATCGAATGAGCAGTTCTTC. Translation gives CSVAAPGGSSNEQFF. This chain links TRBV29-1 with TRBJ2-1, with D hard to call. V was clipped by 4 bases and J by 7 bases, with 20 bases between them. CDR1 is SQVTM, CDR2 ANQGSEA, per germline. The CDR3 runs 15 residues.

V usage is TRBV11-2 and J usage is TRBJ2-7; TRBD1 matches at 9 bases. J was trimmed by 4 bases and V by 1 base; bases with no gene match: 2. Germline CDR1 SGHAT, CDR2 FQNNGV. This CDR3 region has 14 residues. The CDR3 is CASSLGQGEYEQYF. In nucleotides, the CDR3 is TGTGCCAGCAGCTTAGGACAGGGGGAATACGAGCAGTACTTC.

The V call is TRBV7-9, the J call TRBJ1-2, with 7 bases lining up with TRBD1. CDR3 length: 14 amino acids. The trim removed 1 base at V and 8 bases at J, leaving 7 bases unmatched. The germline CDR1 and CDR2 sequences are SEHNR and FQNEAQ (reference sequence). The CDR3, as DNA: TGTGCCAGCAGCTTAGGGGACAGCCCGACGGGCTACACCTTC. Its translation is CASSLGDSPTGYTF. The entire variable domain, with the rest obtained from reference TRBV7-9 and TRBJ1-2, is as follows: DTGVSQNPRHKITKRGQNVTFRCDPISEHNRLYWYRQTLGQGPEFLTYFQNEAQLEKSRLLSDRFSAERPKGSFSTLEIQRTEQGDSAMYLCASSLGDSPTGYTFGSGTRLTVV.

CDR3 sequence: CASSHERDSGELFF. DNA of the CDR3: TGTGCCAGCAGCCACGAACGGGACAGCGGGGAGCTGTTTTTT. This chain connects TRBV5-4 to TRBJ2-2; 7 nucleotides agree with TRBD1. Per the germline V gene, CDR1 is SGHNT and CDR2 is YYREEE (reference sequence). The CDR3 sequence is 14 residues long. Losses at the gene ends were 4 bases for V and 7 bases for J; bases not matched to a gene: 7.

The V call is TRBV10-1, the J call TRBJ1-5, with 9 bases that match TRBD1. The CDR3 extends over 15 amino acids. Trimming removed 8 bases from V and 8 bases from J; junction bases left unmatched: 13. CDR1 WNHNN and CDR2 SYGVQD come from the germline V gene (reference sequence). CDR3 loop: CASRAYRGQVEPQHF. The CDR3 region has the DNA TGCGCCAGCCGAGCGTACAGGGGGCAAGTAGAGCCCCAGCATTTT.

This clone appeared a few times. Other DNA sequences in this specimen translate into the identical CDR3. This sequence joins TRBV5-1 and TRBJ2-7, with TRBD1 matching 10 bases. V lost 7 bases and J lost 3; bases outside the gene matches: 4. Looked up from germline, CDR1 is SGHRS and CDR2 is YFSETQ. This CDR3 comprises 13 residues. The CDR3 reads CASSWTGGYEQYF. The CDR3 bases are TGCGCCAGCTCCTGGACAGGGGGCTACGAGCAGTACTTC.

The chain links TRBV6-1 to TRBJ2-1; maybe TRBD1 (6 bases). Trimming left V 6 bases short and J 8 bases short, with 20 bases between. CDR1 is MNHNS and CDR2 is SASEGT in the germline V gene. The CDR3 has 15 amino acids. CDR3 loop: CASRNPSYRDDEQFF. The CDR3 DNA follows: TGTGCCAGCAGGAACCCATCCTACAGGGATGATGAGCAGTTCTTC.

V and J are TRBV28 and TRBJ1-2, with TRBD1 matching over 8 bases. Germline V lookup: CDR1 MDHEN, CDR2 SYDVKM. The CDR3 sequence is 15 residues long. The J segment lost 5 bases and the V segment lost 3 bases, leaving 8 bases of the junction unmatched. The CDR3, as DNA: TGTGCCAGCAGTTTTCGCAGGGGGCTATATTATGGCTACACCTTC. It specifies CASSFRRGLYYGYTF.

This rearrangement joins TRBV29-1 to TRBJ1-1, with 7 bases lining up with TRBD1. Germline lookup yields CDR1 SQVTM and CDR2 ANQGSEA. V was pared by 0 bases and J by 7 bases, with 5 bases of the junction left unmatched. The CDR3 runs to 13 residues. The CDR3: CSVEDSDRDEAFF. The CDR3, as DNA: TGCAGCGTTGAAGATAGTGACAGGGATGAAGCTTTCTTT.

The chain has TRBV5-1 and TRBJ2-7; 8 nucleotides agree with TRBD1. Germline CDR1 and CDR2: SGHRS and YFSETQ. Trimming took 2 bases from V and 0 from J; bases not matched to a gene: 13. The CDR3 spans 18 residues. In nucleotides, the CDR3 is TGCGCCAGCAGCTTACAAGGGACAGGCCCTACCCGCTCCTACGAGCAGTACTTC. This codes for CASSLQGTGPTRSYEQYF. Complete variable domain (other parts from reference TRBV5-1 and TRBJ2-7): KAGVTQTPRYLIKTRGQQVTLSCSPISGHRSVSWYQQTPGQGLQFLFEYFSETQRNKGNFPGRFSGRQFSNSRSEMNVSTLELGDSALYLCASSLQGTGPTRSYEQYFGPGTRLTVT.